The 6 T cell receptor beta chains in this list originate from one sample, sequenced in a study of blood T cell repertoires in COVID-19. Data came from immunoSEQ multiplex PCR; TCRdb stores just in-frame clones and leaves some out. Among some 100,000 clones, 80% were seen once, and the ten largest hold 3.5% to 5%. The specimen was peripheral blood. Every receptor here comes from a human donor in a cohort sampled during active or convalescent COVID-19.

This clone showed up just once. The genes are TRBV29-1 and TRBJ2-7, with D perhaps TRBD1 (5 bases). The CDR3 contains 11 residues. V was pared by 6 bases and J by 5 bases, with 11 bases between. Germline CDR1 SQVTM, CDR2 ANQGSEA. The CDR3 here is CSVLTRDEQYF. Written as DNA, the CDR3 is TGCAGCGTGCTGACCAGGGACGAGCAGTACTTC.

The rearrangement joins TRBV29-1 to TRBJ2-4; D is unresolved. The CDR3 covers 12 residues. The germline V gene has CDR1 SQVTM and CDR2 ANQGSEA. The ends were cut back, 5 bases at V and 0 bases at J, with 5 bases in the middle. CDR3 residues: CSVSIAKNIQYF. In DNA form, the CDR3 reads TGCAGCGTTTCCATAGCCAAAAACATTCAGTACTTC.

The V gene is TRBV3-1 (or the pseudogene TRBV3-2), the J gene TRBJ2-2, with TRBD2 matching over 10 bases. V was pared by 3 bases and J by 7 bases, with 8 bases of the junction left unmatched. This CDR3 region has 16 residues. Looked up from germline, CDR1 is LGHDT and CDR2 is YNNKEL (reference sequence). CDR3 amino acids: CASSQASGGTGGELFF. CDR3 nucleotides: TGTGCCAGCAGCCAGGCTAGCGGGGGAACCGGCGGGGAGCTGTTTTTT.

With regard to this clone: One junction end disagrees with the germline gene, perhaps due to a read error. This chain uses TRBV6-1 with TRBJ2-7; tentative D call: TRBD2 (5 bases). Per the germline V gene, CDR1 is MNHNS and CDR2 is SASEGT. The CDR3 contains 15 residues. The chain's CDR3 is CASREDYFLGYEQYF. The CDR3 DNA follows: TGTGCCAGCAGGGAAGACTACTTCCTGGGCTACGAGCAGTACTTC.

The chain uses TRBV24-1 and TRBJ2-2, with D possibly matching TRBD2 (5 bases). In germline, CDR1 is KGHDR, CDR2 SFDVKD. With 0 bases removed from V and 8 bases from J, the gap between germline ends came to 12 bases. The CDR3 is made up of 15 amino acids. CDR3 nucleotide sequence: TGTGCCACCAGTGATTTGCATTTTTTAGCGGGGGAGCTGTTTTTT. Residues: CATSDLHFLAGELFF.

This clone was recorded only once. The CDR3 nucleotides read TGTGCCAGCAGTGAATTACGCGGATCCCTAGAGACCCAGTACTTC. Amino acids: CASSELRGSLETQYF. The chain couples TRBV25-1 to TRBJ2-5; D unresolved. The V gene lost 1 base and the J gene lost 4 bases, with 13 bases spanning the gap. The CDR3 spans 15 residues. CDR1 and CDR2 (germline): MGHDK, SYGVNS.